A selection of T cell receptor beta chains follows, all from one sample in a study of shared clonotypes between healthy human individuals. Sequencing was performed with immunoSEQ multiplex PCR; in TCRdb, only in-frame clones are kept and a portion is missing. The sample has about 2.4 million clones, around 90% seen once. Sequenced material: naive CD4+ T cells sorted from blood. The receptors here all came from a man aged 18-30 years in good health. Both conserved end residues are part of each CDR3. The D gene is left open where the match is weak. Size values are once, few and many counts, or a class for expanded clones, and some rows have none.

v_gene,d_gene,j_gene,abundance,CDR3nt,CDR3aa
TRBV7-9,NA,TRBJ1-1,few,TGTGCCAGCAGCTTAGAACTGGTCACTGAAGCTTTCTTT,CASSLELVTEAFF
TRBV6-1,TRBD2,TRBJ2-1,NA,TGTGCCAGCAGTGACGGGACTAGCGGGAGATATGAGCAGTTCTTC,CASSDGTSGRYEQFF
TRBV7-8,NA,TRBJ1-2,NA,TGTGCCAGCAGCTTATTCCGGATCCCGAATCACTATGGCTACACCTTC,CASSLFRIPNHYGYTF
TRBV2,TRBD2,TRBJ2-5,NA,TGTGCCAGCCGGAGCGGGGGGCGGGAGACCCAGTACTTC,CASRSGGRETQYF
TRBV6-1,NA,TRBJ1-1,NA,TGTGCCCTTTCGCCGGGGCGAGAAGCTTTCTTT,CALSPGREAFF
TRBV18,NA,TRBJ1-4,NA,TGTGCCAGCTCACCACCGGGGAGGAGCCCAACTAATGAAAAACTGTTTTTT,CASSPPGRSPTNEKLFF
TRBV5-1,NA,TRBJ2-5,NA,TGCGCCAGCAGCTCAGGGTCAGTCGGCCAAGAGACCCAGTACTTC,CASSSGSVGQETQYF
TRBV11-3,TRBD1,TRBJ2-7,once,TGTGCCAGCAGCCGACAGGGACAGGAGGACGAGCAGTACTTC,CASSRQGQEDEQYF
TRBV19,TRBD2,TRBJ2-7,NA,TGTGCCAGTAGTATTTGGGAGGGAACCTACGAGCAGTACTTC,CASSIWEGTYEQYF
TRBV5-4,NA,TRBJ2-3,once,TGTGCCAGCAGCTTGGCTGGAGGGGATACGCAGTATTTT,CASSLAGGDTQYF
TRBV6-6,NA,TRBJ2-7,NA,TGTGCCAGCAGTTACCGGACACAACTCTCCTACGAGCAGTACTTC,CASSYRTQLSYEQYF
TRBV19,TRBD1,TRBJ1-5,NA,TGTGCCAGTAGCGGGACAGGGGGAGGTCAGCCCCAGCATTTT,CASSGTGGGQPQHF
TRBV6-5,TRBD1,TRBJ2-7,NA,TGTGCCAGCAGTCGAGAGGGACAGGGAAGGTACGAGCAGTACTTC,CASSREGQGRYEQYF
TRBV4-3,NA,TRBJ1-5,NA,TGCGCCAGCAGCCCTTCACGTAGCGGCAATCAGCCCCAGCATTTT,CASSPSRSGNQPQHF
TRBV18,NA,TRBJ1-4,NA,TGTGCCAGCTCACCCCTGGGAGGAACTAATGAAAAACTGTTTTTT,CASSPLGGTNEKLFF
TRBV19,TRBD1,TRBJ1-5,few,TGTGCCAGCACAAGGGGACAGGCGAATCAGCCCCAGCATTTT,CASTRGQANQPQHF
TRBV11-2,TRBD2,TRBJ2-5,NA,TGTGCCAGCAGCCCGGGACTAGGGGAGACCCAGTACTTC,CASSPGLGETQYF